This T cell receptor (beta chain) appears in the sequencing data of a study of CXCR3-negative and CXCR3-positive naive CD8 T cells. Via 5' RACE with UMI labels, TRB cDNA libraries were prepared. From its re-call of the 5' RACE reads, TCRdb lists each CDR3 protein once, without DNA. This table holds approximately 83,000 distinct CDR3 sequences. Germline CDR1 reads SGHRS; CDR2 reads YFSETQ. CDR3 length equals 14 residues. Material: naive CXCR3- CD8+ T cells from blood. The subset denotes: CD45RO-CCR7+CD27+CD95- naive CD8+ T cells lacking CXCR3 (TNR3-). The genes are TRBV5-1 and TRBJ2-7; TCRdb proposes TRBD1, but this gene call is untestable without DNA. This receptor was obtained from a human donor in good health. Some clones in this sample may be carry-over from other donors' samples. CDR3 amino acids: CASSAGQGNYEQYF.